This TCR beta chain emerged from a study of early T cells in non-severe SARS-CoV-2 infection (dated by TCRdb to 2020 to 2022). Regarding the study in general: Because TCR sequencing was done on bulk RNA from unsorted whole blood, the alpha and beta chains could not be paired. General study outcomes and caveats: VDJdb matching was skewed toward anti-spike CD8 responses and likely underestimated virus-specific expansions, missing private and CD4 specificities.

The library was made by 5' RACE. Sequencing took place on a NextSeq 500. Unique molecular identifiers were attached to individual cDNA molecules in the TCR library protocol so that sequencing error and PCR bias could be corrected. Both TCR alpha and beta chains were sequenced, and tight co-correlation was observed between alpha and beta sequence abundances in each sample. For the original study's pipeline: Decombinator V4 was used to annotate the V gene, J gene and CDR3 of the TCR sequences. TCRs were defined as expanded if a significant change between any two time points was detected under a Poisson model with p below 0.0001. TCR abundances were normalised to the total number of TCRs sequenced per sample and were expressed as counts per million. VDJdb, accessed 1 November 2021, was searched for CMV, EBV and SARS-CoV-2 annotated TCRs, with TCRs annotated for multiple antigens excluded. The raw public reads went through TCRdb reprocessing: fastp at Q25, MiXCR clone calling, in-frame beta chains kept. CDR3 protein duplicates are merged, each entry listing the most common genes and DNA. V and J calls and clone size were set by TCRdb, not the authors. The sample records tens of thousands of distinct CDR3 sequences, about 4.6% of which are singletons. Under 13% of the sample is taken by the ten largest.

The study was a case-control design nested within a healthcare worker cohort in London, UK, with weekly nasopharyngeal swab PCR tests and blood sampling. Healthcare workers were enrolled in the week of the UK lockdown, from 23 to 31 March 2020, and were followed every week for up to roughly 15 weeks. This clonotype was found many times. Its antigen is currently not known. Base quality data are lacking; no much larger clone is found one base away. Sequencing was done on a sample of whole blood. The sequence derives from an adult who was a healthcare worker with PCR-confirmed SARS-CoV-2 infection or an uninfected control (not recorded which).

CDR3 region: CASSQGPSINEQFF. The nucleotide sequence is TGTGCCAGCAGCCAAGGCCCTAGCATCAATGAGCAGTTCTTC. The rearrangement combines TRBV3-1 with TRBJ2-1; the D segment could be TRBD2, given 5 matching bases. Between the V and J ends, shortened by 1 base and 6 bases respectively, the junction contains 10 bases. Counted from cysteine to phenylalanine, this CDR3 has 14 amino acids. The entry retains the CDR3 DNA only, 42 bases that are in frame from base 1. For CDR1 and CDR2, the germline V gene (reference sequence) lists LGHDT and YNNKEL.